This TCR beta chain was observed in a study of spatial heterogeneity in lung cancer. Study-wide points: In tumors, expanded intratumoral alpha and beta TCR counts tracked mutation counts.

The germline V gene has CDR1 SGHAT and CDR2 FQNNGV. V was shortened by 1 base and J by 9 bases, with 7 bases between the two germline ends. CDR3 length: 12 residues. This clonotype is medium-sized by share. The antigen remains unidentified. TCRdb reprocessed the 5' RACE reads with MiXCR, giving one entry per CDR3 protein. The data show 3,000 to 3,500 distinct CDR3 sequences, 13% seen once. Described time point: sample taken at primary tumor resection. This clonotype was sampled from a female donor with early-stage non-small cell lung cancer. The rearrangement joins TRBV11-2 to TRBJ2-1; D call uncertain. This specimen was lung tumor tissue, taken at surgery. CDR3 residues: CASSLVVGEQFF. CDR3 nucleotide sequence: TGTGCCAGCAGCTTAGTAGTTGGTGAGCAGTTCTTC.